Presented here are 17 T cell receptor beta chains from one specimen sequenced in a study of T cells after yellow fever vaccination. TCRdb re-called the 5' RACE reads with MiXCR, one entry per CDR3 protein. Among 150,000 to 200,000 distinct CDR3 sequences listed, roughly 9.6% were seen once. This material consisted of CD8+ T cells sorted from PBMCs, taken 15 days after the yellow fever booster vaccination. The source is a man aged 18 to 30 who received the YFV17D yellow fever vaccine.

The chain combines TRBV5-5 with TRBJ2-1, with D possibly matching TRBD2 (5 bases). CDR1 and CDR2 from the germline V gene are SGHKS and YYEKEE (reference sequence). The CDR3 is 15 residues long. The V end was cut by 3 bases, the J end by 3 bases, with 13 bases between. The CDR3 spells CASSSIRGDYNEQFF. In DNA form, the CDR3 reads TGTGCCAGCAGCTCCATCCGGGGTGACTACAATGAGCAGTTCTTC.

The chain combines TRBV9 with TRBJ2-7; D perhaps matches TRBD1 (6 bases). This CDR3 is built from 13 residues. Trimming shortened V by 3 bases and J by 4 bases, and 11 bases separated the two germline ends. Germline lookup yields CDR1 SGDLS and CDR2 YYNGEE. CDR3 sequence: CASSETGMYEQYF. The CDR3, as DNA: TGTGCCAGCAGCGAAACAGGGATGTACGAGCAGTACTTC.

Only a few counts were recorded for this clonotype. The chain couples TRBV6-1 to TRBJ2-5; D assignment may be TRBD1 or TRBD2 (5 bases each). V lost 7 bases to trimming and J lost 5 bases, with 20 bases between them. Germline CDR1 reads MNHNS; CDR2 reads SASEGT. CDR3 length: 15 amino acids. CDR3 loop: CASMQGEGIWETQYF. For the CDR3, the DNA is TGTGCCAGCATGCAGGGTGAGGGAATCTGGGAGACCCAGTACTTC.

The chain employs TRBV4-3 and TRBJ2-5; D call uncertain. The CDR3 has 16 amino acids. The germline gives CDR1 LGHNA, CDR2 YSLEER. V lost 1 base and J lost 5, with 17 bases in between. The CDR3: CASSQGIPPGGETQYF. CDR3 nucleotide sequence: TGCGCCAGCAGCCAAGGTATCCCCCCCGGTGGTGAGACCCAGTACTTC.

This clonotype was detected only a few times. This sequence joins TRBV11-1 and TRBJ2-7; 7 nucleotides agree with TRBD2. J lost 7 bases, V lost 5 bases, and 8 bases had no gene match. From germline, CDR1 is SGHAT and CDR2 FQDESV (reference sequence). This CDR3 is 13 amino acids long. CDR3 loop: CASSTYEAGEQYV. CDR3 nucleotides: TGTGCCAGCAGCACATACGAAGCGGGAGAGCAGTACGTC.

This clonotype was recorded only once. The junction and the germline gene differ at one end; a read error may be behind it. This rearrangement joins TRBV7-9 to TRBJ2-2, with a possible D match to TRBD2 (5 bases). This CDR3 has 14 residues. Germline lookup yields CDR1 SEHNR and CDR2 FQNEAQ (reference sequence). The CDR3 nucleotides read TGTGCCAGCAGCCTAGCCCTGCAGCCCGGGGAGCTGTTTTTT. Translating it yields CASSLALQPGELFF. Together with reference TRBV7-9 and TRBJ2-2, the CDR3 gives the full variable domain: DTGVSQNPRHKITKRGQNVTFRCDPISEHNRLYWYRQTLGQGPEFLTYFQNEAQLEKSRLLSDRFSAERPKGSFSTLEIQRTEQGDSAMYLCASSLALQPGELFFGEGSRLTVL.

In this sample, this clonotype turned up a few times. The CDR3 loop reads CASSMGLAYSEQYV. The CDR3 DNA sequence: TGTGCCAGCAGCATGGGACTAGCGTATAGCGAGCAGTACGTC. The chain joins TRBV7-9 to TRBJ2-7; 10 bases agree with TRBD2. The CDR3 spans 14 residues. The germline gives CDR1 SEHNR, CDR2 FQNEAQ (reference sequence). V shed 5 bases, J shed 6 bases, and the junction held 7 bases outside the gene matches.

This chain connects TRBV5-4 to TRBJ1-1; perhaps TRBD1 as D (5 bases). V shed 4 bases and J shed 10 bases, with 14 bases lying between them. The CDR3 covers 12 residues. The germline CDR1 and CDR2 sequences are SGHNT and YYREEE (reference sequence). The chain's CDR3 is CASSEQGFGAFF. CDR3 DNA: TGTGCCAGCAGCGAGCAGGGATTTGGAGCTTTCTTT.

A few counts support this clonotype. The chain uses TRBV4-1 and TRBJ1-5, with D perhaps matching TRBD1 (5 bases). This CDR3 contains 14 residues. V was clipped by 0 bases and J by 7 bases, with 10 bases between them. Germline CDR1 reads MGHRA; CDR2 reads YSYEKL. This CDR3 is CASSQDRVNQPQHF. The CDR3 DNA follows: TGCGCCAGCAGCCAAGACAGGGTAAACCAGCCCCAGCATTTT.

This clonotype was seen only a few times. This chain links TRBV10-2 with TRBJ1-1, with D possibly being TRBD1 (5 bases). CDR3 length equals 13 residues. V was clipped by 0 bases and J by 5 bases, with 7 bases between them. Germline CDR1 reads WSHSY; CDR2 reads SAAADI. Here the CDR3 reads CASSESGGTEAFF. CDR3 bases: TGCGCCAGCAGTGAGTCCGGGGGTACTGAAGCTTTCTTT.

This clonotype showed up just a few times. The DNA for the CDR3 is TGTGCCAGCAGCTTAGGGCAGACAGGGCTCCAAGAGACCCAGTACTTC. Residues: CASSLGQTGLQETQYF. V is TRBV7-9 and J is TRBJ2-5, with 7 bases fitting TRBD1. The V gene's germline CDR1 is SEHNR and CDR2 FQNEAQ (reference sequence). J lost 1 base, V lost 1 base, and 6 bases had no gene match. There are 16 residues in the CDR3.

The chain combines TRBV24-1 with TRBJ2-2; no definite D call. Germline V lookup: CDR1 KGHDR, CDR2 SFDVKD. CDR3 length equals 12 residues. V lost 9 bases to trimming and J lost 5 bases, with 9 bases between them. CDR3 bases: TGTGCCACCGGAGTCGGAACCGGGGAGCTGTTTTTT. Residues: CATGVGTGELFF.

This clonotype appeared a few times. The gene calls are TRBV2 and TRBJ2-3; D gene ambiguous. The CDR3 runs 15 residues. The V gene's germline CDR1 is SNHLY and CDR2 FYNNEI. Trimming shortened V by 8 bases and J by 1 base, and 16 bases separated the two germline ends. The CDR3 sequence: CASVPWAAGTDTQYF. The CDR3 DNA reads TGTGCCAGCGTACCGTGGGCAGCCGGCACAGATACGCAGTATTTT. The variable domain in full, with the rest retrieved from reference TRBV2 and TRBJ2-3, is EPEVTQTPSHQVTQMGQEVILRCVPISNHLYFYWYRQILGQKVEFLVSFYNNEISEKSEIFDDQFSVERPDGSNFTLKIRSTKLEDSAMYFCASVPWAAGTDTQYFGPGTRLTVL.

This clonotype was seen a single time. The chain uses TRBV19 and TRBJ2-1, with D perhaps matching TRBD1 (7 bases). The germline V and J ends were trimmed by 7 bases and 7 bases, with 20 bases remaining between them. The CDR3 consists of 15 residues. Germline values: CDR1 LNHDA, CDR2 SQIVND (reference sequence). Here the CDR3 DNA reads TGTGCCAGTACCCCATGGGGGCAGGGGGGAAATGAGCAGTTCTTC. It yields the protein CASTPWGQGGNEQFF.

In its sample, this clonotype was seen a few times. This chain links TRBV7-2 with TRBJ1-6; weak D call: TRBD1 (6 bases). Trimming pared 1 base from V and 6 bases from J, leaving 13 bases between. Germline V gene lookup returns CDR1 SGHTA and CDR2 FQGNSA. This CDR3 is built from 16 residues. CDR3 residues: CASSLEGTGFNSPLHF. The CDR3 DNA follows: TGTGCCAGCAGCTTAGAAGGTACAGGGTTTAATTCACCCCTCCACTTT.

The gene calls are TRBV6-2 or TRBV6-3 and TRBJ2-1; D might be TRBD1 (5 bases). Germline V gives CDR1 MNHEY, CDR2 SVGEGT. The CDR3 has 13 amino acids. The germline V and J ends were trimmed by 2 bases and 8 bases, with 10 bases remaining between them. DNA of the CDR3: TGTGCCAGCAGTTACCGGCAGGGCTATGAGCAGTTCTTC. Protein sequence: CASSYRQGYEQFF.

This clonotype was counted only a few times. The CDR3 region has the DNA TGTGCCAGCAGCTTAGGGGCAGCTGGGGCCAACGTCCTGACTTTC. This gives the protein CASSLGAAGANVLTF. The chain joins TRBV7-9 to TRBJ2-6; D is undetermined. V was cut by 1 base and J by 2 bases, with 6 bases left in between. Germline V CDR1 and CDR2: SEHNR, FQNEAQ (reference sequence). CDR3 length: 15 amino acids.